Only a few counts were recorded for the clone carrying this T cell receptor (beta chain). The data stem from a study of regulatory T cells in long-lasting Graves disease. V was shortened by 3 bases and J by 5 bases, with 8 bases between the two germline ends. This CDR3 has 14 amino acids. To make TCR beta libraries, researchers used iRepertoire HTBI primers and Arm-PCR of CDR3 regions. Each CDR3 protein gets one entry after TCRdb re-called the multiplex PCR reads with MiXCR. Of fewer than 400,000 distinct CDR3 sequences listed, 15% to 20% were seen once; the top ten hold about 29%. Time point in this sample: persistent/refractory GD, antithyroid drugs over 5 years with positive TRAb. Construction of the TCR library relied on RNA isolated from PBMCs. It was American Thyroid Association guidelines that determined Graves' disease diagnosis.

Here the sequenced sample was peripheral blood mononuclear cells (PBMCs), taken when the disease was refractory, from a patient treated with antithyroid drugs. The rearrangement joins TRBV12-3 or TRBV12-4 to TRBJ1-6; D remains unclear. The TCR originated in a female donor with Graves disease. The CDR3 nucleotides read TGTGCCAGCAGTTTTGGGCGGGATAATTCACCCCTCCACTTT. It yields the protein CASSFGRDNSPLHF.